Presented here are 10 T cell receptor beta chains from one specimen sequenced in a study of cytotoxic CD8 clonotypes in ibrutinib-treated CLL. This table comes from immunoSEQ multiplex PCR, and its TCRdb copy is limited to in-frame clones, with some not included. The profile covers over 150,000 clones, with over 60% appearing a single time and 10% to 15% taken by the ten largest. The sample in question was PBMCs, obtained after 24 months of ibrutinib treatment. The receptors come from a human donor with chronic lymphocytic leukemia.

The J gene is TRBJ2-1, the V gene TRBV6-5; 11 bases align to TRBD2. This CDR3 has 16 amino acids. Trimming took 4 bases from V and 10 from J; bases not matched to a gene: 12. The germline gives CDR1 MNHEY, CDR2 SVGAGI. Here the CDR3 DNA reads TGTGCCAGCAGTTTCCAGACTAGCGGGACACAGGGGGAGCAGTTCTTC. As protein: CASSFQTSGTQGEQFF.

The rearrangement links TRBV29-1 to TRBJ2-5; D unclear. The length of the CDR3 is 12 residues. V lost 6 bases and J 0 bases, leaving 8 bases between the germline ends. Germline V gene lookup returns CDR1 SQVTM and CDR2 ANQGSEA. The chain's CDR3 is CSVSRDQETQYF. The CDR3 bases are TGCAGCGTGTCTAGGGACCAAGAGACCCAGTACTTC.

This sequence joins TRBV30 and TRBJ1-2, with a weak D call TRBD1 (6 bases). The CDR3 contains 13 residues. Germline-derived CDR1 and CDR2 are GTSNPN and SVGIG (reference sequence). Trimming pared 3 bases from V and 3 bases from J, leaving 11 bases between. This chain's CDR3 is CAWRVRGDYGYTF. DNA for the CDR3: TGTGCCTGGAGAGTTAGGGGGGACTATGGCTACACCTTC.

The gene calls are TRBV10-3 and TRBJ2-7; D call uncertain. CDR1 ENHRY and CDR2 SYGVKD come from the germline V gene. The CDR3 contains 14 residues. Trimming took off 4 bases at V and 4 bases at J, with 14 bases between the two ends. CDR3 in amino acids: CAISGGLTSYEQYF. CDR3 in DNA: TGTGCCATCAGTGGGGGATTAACATCATACGAGCAGTACTTC.

The CDR3 region has the DNA TGTGCCAGCAGTAGCAGCGGGACAGGGGGCTATTATGGCTACACCTTC. It codes for CASSSSGTGGYYGYTF. This chain connects TRBV6-6 to TRBJ1-2; TRBD1 matches at 12 bases. CDR1 MNHNY and CDR2 SVGAGI come from the germline V gene (reference sequence). The V and J ends lost 5 bases and 5 bases, in that order; junction bases with no gene match: 9. The CDR3 has 16 amino acids.

The chain joins TRBV18 to TRBJ2-7, with D perhaps matching TRBD1 or TRBD2 (5 bases each). Deletions cut 1 base from V and 3 bases from J, with 13 bases between. Germline lookup yields CDR1 KGHSH and CDR2 LQKENI. The length of the CDR3 is 15 residues. For the CDR3, the DNA is TGTGCCAGCTCACCACTTCTTGGGACGAACTACGAGCAGTACTTC. This gives the protein CASSPLLGTNYEQYF.

The rearrangement uses TRBV10-3 and TRBJ1-6; D uncertain. Germline V gene sequence: CDR1 ENHRY, CDR2 SYGVKD. V shed 6 bases and J shed 5 bases, with 8 bases lying between them. There are 13 residues in the CDR3. The CDR3 loop reads CAIRGIDNSPLHF. For the CDR3, the DNA is TGTGCCATCAGGGGGATTGATAATTCACCCCTCCACTTT.

The chain's CDR3 is CSVDGGWAYEQYF. The CDR3 bases are TGCAGCGTTGACGGGGGATGGGCGTACGAGCAGTACTTC. V gene TRBV29-1 combines with J gene TRBJ2-7, with a possible D match to TRBD2 (6 bases). V dropped 3 bases and J dropped 4 bases, with 13 bases sitting between them. The CDR3 has 13 residues. CDR1 and CDR2 from the germline V gene are SQVTM and ANQGSEA.

This clone is categorized as medium-sized. The chain links TRBV2 to TRBJ2-3; D possibly uses TRBD1 or TRBD2 (7 bases each). The CDR3 is 15 amino acids. Germline values: CDR1 SNHLY, CDR2 FYNNEI. V lost 5 bases and J lost 2, with 14 bases in between. The CDR3 sequence: CASSSSGTATDTQYF. The CDR3 coding sequence is TGTGCCAGCAGTTCCAGCGGGACAGCCACAGATACGCAGTATTTT.

CDR3 nucleotide sequence: TGTGCCAGCAGCTTCCAATCTCTCAATGAGCAGTTCTTC. It specifies CASSFQSLNEQFF. The gene calls are TRBV5-6 and TRBJ2-1; no definite D call. V was shortened by 2 bases and J by 6 bases, with 9 bases between the two germline ends. This CDR3 has 13 residues. The V gene's germline CDR1 is SGHDT and CDR2 YYEEEE. Variable domain in full (rest from reference TRBV5-6 and TRBJ2-1): DAGVTQSPTHLIKTRGQQVTLRCSPKSGHDTVSWYQQALGQGPQFIFQYYEEEERQRGNFPDRFSGHQFPNYSSELNVNALLLGDSALYLCASSFQSLNEQFFGPGTRLTVL.